This is a list of T cell receptor beta chains from one sample in a study of cytomegalovirus exposure and HLA in healthy donors. Using immunoSEQ multiplex PCR, the repertoire was profiled, and TCRdb retains in-frame clones only, with some absent. The sample gives 75,000 to 100,000 clones, roughly four fifths of which show up once; around 5.2% is in the top ten. Material: PBMCs. Every receptor here comes from a man aged 35-49 years in good health and CMV-seropositive. Each CDR3 is given with its conserved first and last residue. A D gene is named only where the DNA matches it firmly. The size field is filled for only some rows; it gives once, few, many or a size class.

length	V	D	size	J	CDR3	DNA
13	TRBV7-9	-	-	TRBJ2-7	CASSTDIPYEQYF	TGTGCCAGCAGCACCGACATCCCCTACGAGCAGTACTTC
16	TRBV5-1	TRBD2	-	TRBJ2-5	CASSLGLAGGEETQYF	TGCGCCAGCAGCTTGGGACTAGCGGGAGGAGAGGAGACCCAGTACTTC
16	TRBV2	-	-	TRBJ1-2	CASSEESLGGAGGYTF	TGTGCCAGCAGTGAAGAAAGTTTAGGCGGGGCTGGTGGCTACACCTTC
13	TRBV19	TRBD1	-	TRBJ1-1	CASRSRGTTEAFF	TGTGCCAGTAGATCCAGGGGGACCACTGAAGCTTTCTTT
16	TRBV7-6	-	-	TRBJ2-1	CASSLMTRTNYNEQFF	TGTGCCAGCAGCTTGATGACTCGAACCAACTACAATGAGCAGTTCTTC
14	TRBV5-4	-	-	TRBJ1-4	CASRFRGGDEKLFF	TGTGCCAGCAGGTTCAGGGGCGGCGATGAAAAACTGTTTTTT
15	TRBV4-1	TRBD1	-	TRBJ1-1	CASSRAGTGDTEAFF	TGCGCCAGCAGCCGCGCCGGGACAGGGGATACTGAAGCTTTCTTT
14	TRBV4-1	-	-	TRBJ2-7	CASSHRGSSYEQYF	TGCGCCAGCAGCCACAGAGGTAGCTCCTACGAGCAGTACTTC
13	TRBV15	TRBD2	-	TRBJ2-7	CATSRRERGEQYF	TGTGCCACCAGCAGGCGGGAGAGGGGCGAGCAGTACTTC
15	TRBV4-2	-	-	TRBJ1-1	CASSLGGGDNTEAFF	TGTGCCAGCAGCCTAGGTGGGGGGGACAACACTGAAGCTTTCTTT
14	TRBV27	-	-	TRBJ2-7	CASSLRGQYYEQYF	TGTGCCAGCAGTTTGCGGGGACAGTACTACGAGCAGTACTTC
11	TRBV20-1	TRBD1	few	TRBJ2-7	CSTGTAAEQYF	TGCAGTACCGGGACAGCGGCCGAGCAGTACTTC
15	TRBV6-1	-	-	TRBJ2-2	CASTRLIANTGELFF	TGTGCCAGCACGCGGTTAATAGCGAACACCGGGGAGCTGTTTTTT
13	TRBV28	-	-	TRBJ2-7	CASRGQGLYEQYF	TGTGCCAGCAGGGGGCAGGGGCTCTACGAGCAGTACTTC
14	TRBV7-2	TRBD2	-	TRBJ2-7	CASSPASGMNEQYF	TGTGCCAGCAGCCCCGCCAGCGGGATGAACGAGCAGTACTTC
13	TRBV18	-	-	TRBJ2-7	CASSPDSLREQYF	TGTGCCAGCTCACCCGACTCCTTACGGGAGCAGTACTTC
19	TRBV10-3	TRBD1	-	TRBJ1-1	CAITLSPVGDRDRVRNAFF	TGTGCCATCACCCTAAGTCCTGTGGGGGACAGGGATCGGGTGCGAAATGCTTTCTTT
14	TRBV10-3	TRBD1	-	TRBJ1-2	CAISEDRENYGYTF	TGTGCCATCAGTGAAGACAGGGAAAACTATGGCTACACCTTC
18	TRBV30	TRBD1	-	TRBJ2-2	CASNPGRGPKWDTGELFF	TGTGCCTCCAATCCCGGCAGGGGGCCAAAATGGGACACCGGGGAGCTGTTTTTT
14	TRBV28	-	-	TRBJ1-1	CASSLVGGNTEAFF	TGTGCCAGCAGTTTGGTGGGAGGGAACACTGAAGCTTTCTTT
17	TRBV7-6	-	-	TRBJ2-1	CASSLAPGQSSYNEQFF	TGTGCCAGCAGCTTAGCCCCCGGACAAAGCTCCTACAATGAGCAGTTCTTC
12	TRBV29-1	TRBD2	-	TRBJ2-3	CSVVSGTDTQYF	TGCAGCGTTGTTAGCGGGACAGATACGCAGTATTTT
14	TRBV7-2	-	-	TRBJ1-1	CASSPEGGRVEAFF	TGTGCCAGCAGCCCCGAGGGGGGGCGGGTTGAAGCTTTCTTT
13	TRBV27	TRBD1	-	TRBJ2-7	CASSNRGPYEQYF	TGTGCCAGCAGTAATAGGGGGCCCTACGAGCAGTACTTC
14	TRBV5-6	TRBD2	-	TRBJ2-7	CASSLFAGAGEQYF	TGTGCCAGCAGCTTGTTTGCGGGAGCTGGCGAGCAGTACTTC
16	TRBV27	TRBD1	few	TRBJ1-2	CASSLSGQGDGYGYTF	TGTGCCAGCAGTTTATCAGGTCAGGGGGACGGCTATGGCTACACCTTC
15	TRBV6-5	-	-	TRBJ2-7	CASSPDRTATYEQYF	TGTGCCAGCAGTCCCGACAGGACGGCAACCTACGAGCAGTACTTC
15	TRBV19	TRBD1	-	TRBJ1-4	CASSIRARGHEKLFF	TGTGCCAGTAGTATACGCGCCAGGGGGCATGAAAAACTGTTTTTT
13	TRBV30	-	-	TRBJ1-1	CAWSVGRGIGAFF	TGTGCCTGGAGTGTAGGGAGGGGGATCGGAGCTTTCTTT
14	TRBV5-1	-	-	TRBJ2-7	CASSLVYRDYEQYF	TGCGCCAGCAGCTTGGTCTACAGGGACTACGAGCAGTACTTC
15	TRBV5-1	-	-	TRBJ1-2	CASSIGGQMNYGYTF	TGCGCCAGCAGCATTGGCGGACAAATGAACTATGGCTACACCTTC
12	TRBV30	-	-	TRBJ2-7	CAWAVGGAREYF	TGTGCCTGGGCGGTCGGTGGGGCCAGGGAGTACTTC
13	TRBV13	TRBD1	few	TRBJ2-5	CASSMGTGYEQYF	TGTGCCAGCAGCATGGGGACAGGGTATGAGCAGTACTTC
15	TRBV7-9	-	-	TRBJ2-5	CASSLFVRERETQYF	TGTGCCAGCAGCTTATTTGTACGGGAGCGAGAGACCCAGTACTTC
15	TRBV4-1	TRBD1	once	TRBJ2-7	CASSARQGADYEQYF	TGCGCCAGCAGCGCTCGACAGGGGGCAGACTACGAGCAGTACTTC
16	TRBV11-3	-	few	TRBJ2-1	CASSPPNRGGYNEQFF	TGTGCCAGCAGCCCGCCGAACAGGGGAGGCTACAATGAGCAGTTCTTC
14	TRBV6-5	-	-	TRBJ2-5	CASSAWDNQETQYF	TGTGCCAGCAGTGCATGGGACAACCAAGAGACCCAGTACTTC
15	TRBV6-5	-	once	TRBJ1-2	CASSRRDTVVYGYTF	TGTGCCAGCAGCCGACGAGACACCGTAGTTTATGGCTACACCTTC
18	TRBV2	TRBD1	-	TRBJ2-7	CASSERLLRNRGLYEQYF	TGTGCCAGCAGTGAACGCCTCCTCCGTAACAGGGGGCTATACGAGCAGTACTTC
12	TRBV10-3	-	-	TRBJ2-1	CAISVARGEQFF	TGTGCCATCAGTGTGGCTAGAGGCGAGCAGTTCTTC
17	TRBV4-1	-	-	TRBJ2-3	CASSRILKQGSTDTQYF	TGCGCCAGCAGCCGGATACTCAAGCAGGGCAGCACAGATACGCAGTATTTT
12	TRBV2	-	-	TRBJ1-3	CASSDPGNTIYF	TGTGCCAGCAGTGACCCAGGAAACACCATATATTTT